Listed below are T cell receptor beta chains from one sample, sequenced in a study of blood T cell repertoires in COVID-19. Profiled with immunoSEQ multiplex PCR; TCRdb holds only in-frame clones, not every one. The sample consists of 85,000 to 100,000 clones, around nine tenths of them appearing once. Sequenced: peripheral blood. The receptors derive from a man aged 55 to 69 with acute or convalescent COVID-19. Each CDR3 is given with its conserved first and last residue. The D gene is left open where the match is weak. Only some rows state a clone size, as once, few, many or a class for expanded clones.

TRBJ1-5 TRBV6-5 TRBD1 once TGTGCCAGCAGTTACCCTGCAGGGGGTCGTCAGCCCCAGCATTTT CASSYPAGGRQPQHF
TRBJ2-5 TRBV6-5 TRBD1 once TGTGCCAGCAGTTACTCGGGGGACAGGCTAGGGGAGACCCAGTACTTC CASSYSGDRLGETQYF
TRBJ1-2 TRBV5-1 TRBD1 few TGCGCCAGCAGCTATCTAACAGGGGGTACTAACTATGGCTACACCTTC CASSYLTGGTNYGYTF
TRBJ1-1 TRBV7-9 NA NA TGTGCCAGCAGCCTTGGACAGAACACTGAAGCTTTCTTT CASSLGQNTEAFF
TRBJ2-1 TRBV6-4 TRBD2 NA TGTGCCAGCAAGGCTAGCGGGGGTGGTGAGCAGTTCTTC CASKASGGGEQFF
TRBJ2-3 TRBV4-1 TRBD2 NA TGCGCCAGCAGCCAAGAGAGGACTAGTGAAGATACGCAGTATTTT CASSQERTSEDTQYF
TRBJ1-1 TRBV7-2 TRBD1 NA TGTGCCAGCAGCTTCCCGCCTCGGGACAGGGTGGGCACTGAAGCTTTCTTT CASSFPPRDRVGTEAFF
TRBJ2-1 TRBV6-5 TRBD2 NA TGTGCCAGCAGACCTAGCGGGTCCAGGGGTGAGCAGTTCTTC CASRPSGSRGEQFF
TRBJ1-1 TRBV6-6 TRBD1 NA TGTGCCAGCAGTCTGACAGGGGGGAACACTGAAGCTTTCTTT CASSLTGGNTEAFF
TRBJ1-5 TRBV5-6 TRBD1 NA TGTGCCAGCAGCTTAAGGACAGGATCTTATAGCAATCAGCCCCAGCATTTT CASSLRTGSYSNQPQHF
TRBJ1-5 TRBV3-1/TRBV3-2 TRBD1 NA TGTGCCAGCACGACAGGGGGCCAGGAGCCCCAGCATTTT CASTTGGQEPQHF
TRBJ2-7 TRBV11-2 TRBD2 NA TGTGCCAGCAGCTTTTCCGGGACTAGCTCTGCCTACGAGCAGTACTTC CASSFSGTSSAYEQYF
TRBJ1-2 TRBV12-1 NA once TGTGCCAGCAGCCCACCAAGCAGGGTAAGGTATGGCTACACCTTC CASSPPSRVRYGYTF
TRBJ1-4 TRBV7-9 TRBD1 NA TGTGCCAGCAGTTCCCAGGGGGTAGCTAATGAAAAACTGTTTTTT CASSSQGVANEKLFF
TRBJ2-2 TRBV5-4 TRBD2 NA TGTGCCAGCAGCTTGGGGCTAGCGGGGGCCTACACCGGGGAGCTGTTTTTT CASSLGLAGAYTGELFF
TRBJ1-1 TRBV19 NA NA TGTGCCAGTAGTGATCGAGGCTGGGACACTGAAGCTTTCTTT CASSDRGWDTEAFF
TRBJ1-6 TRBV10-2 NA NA TGCGCCAGCACCGGGGGGGGGTTGGATTCACCCCTCCACTTT CASTGGGLDSPLHF
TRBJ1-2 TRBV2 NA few TGTGCCAGCAGTGATCCGGCAGGGGATGGCTACACCTTC CASSDPAGDGYTF
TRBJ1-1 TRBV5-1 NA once TGCGCCAGCAGCCCAATTATCCTAGGGAACACTGAAGCTTTCTTT CASSPIILGNTEAFF
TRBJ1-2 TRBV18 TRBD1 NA TGTGCCAGCTCACCCCAGGGACAGACTGTTAACTATGGCTACACCTTC CASSPQGQTVNYGYTF
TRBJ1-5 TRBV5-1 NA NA TGCGCCAGCAGCCCCGACAGTACTGATCAGCCCCAGCATTTT CASSPDSTDQPQHF
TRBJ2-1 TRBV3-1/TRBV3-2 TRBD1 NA TGTGCCAGCAGCCGGGGCCCGGGACAGCACAATGAGCAGTTCTTC CASSRGPGQHNEQFF
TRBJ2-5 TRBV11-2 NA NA TGTGCCAGCAGCCGAACCCCTAACCAAGAGACCCAGTACTTC CASSRTPNQETQYF
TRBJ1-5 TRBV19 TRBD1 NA TGTGCCAGTAACCGGGACAGGGGCGGTCAGCCCCAGCATTTT CASNRDRGGQPQHF
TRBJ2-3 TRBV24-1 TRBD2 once TGTGCCACTGGGACTAGCGGGGCAGATACGCAGTATTTT CATGTSGADTQYF
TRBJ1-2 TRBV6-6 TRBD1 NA TGTGCCAGCAGTTACTCGAATACAGGGGTCTATGGCTACACCTTC CASSYSNTGVYGYTF
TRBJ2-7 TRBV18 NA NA TGTGCCAGCTCACCACCGGCGGGCCCCTACGAGCAGTACTTC CASSPPAGPYEQYF
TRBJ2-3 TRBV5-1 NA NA TGCGCCAGCAGCTTGGCCATCAATACCCAGGCAGATACGCAGTATTTT CASSLAINTQADTQYF
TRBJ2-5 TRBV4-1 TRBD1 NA TGCGCCAGCAGCCGCCGGCCGCCCGGGACAGCAAACCAAGAGACCCAGTACTTC CASSRRPPGTANQETQYF
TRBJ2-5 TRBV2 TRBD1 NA TGTGCCAGCACCCGTGGACAGGAGGAGACCCAGTACTTC CASTRGQEETQYF
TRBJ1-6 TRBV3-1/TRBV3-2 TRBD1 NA TGTGCCAGCAGCCATAATCAGGGACAGGGGTTTTATTCACCCCTCCACTTT CASSHNQGQGFYSPLHF
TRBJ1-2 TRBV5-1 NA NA TGCGCCAGCAGCTTGACCCCAGGGTCATACTATGGCTACACCTTC CASSLTPGSYYGYTF
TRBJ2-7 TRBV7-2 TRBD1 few TGTGCCAGCAGCGCCCGGGACAGGTCCTACGAGCAGTACTTC CASSARDRSYEQYF
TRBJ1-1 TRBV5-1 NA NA TGCGCCAGCAGCTTGTCCTTAGGGACAAACACTGAAGCTTTCTTT CASSLSLGTNTEAFF
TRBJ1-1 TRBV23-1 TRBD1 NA TGCGCCAGCAGTCACACCGGGACAGGGGACACTGAAGCTTTCTTT CASSHTGTGDTEAFF
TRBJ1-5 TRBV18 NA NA TGTGCCAGCTCCTTTCAGAGCAATCAGCCCCAGCATTTT CASSFQSNQPQHF
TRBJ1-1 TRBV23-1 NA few TGCGCCAGCAGTCAATCGACGGCTGCCCCCACTATGAACACTGAAGCTTTCTTT CASSQSTAAPTMNTEAFF
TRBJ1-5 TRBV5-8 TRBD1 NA TGTGCCAGCAGCTTGTGGGACAGGAGCAATCAGCCCCAGCATTTT CASSLWDRSNQPQHF
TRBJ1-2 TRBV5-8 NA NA TGTGCCAGCAGCCCGGGGGACTATGGCTACACCTTC CASSPGDYGYTF
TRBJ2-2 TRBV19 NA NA TGTGCCAGTAGTTCGTGGGACACCTCGAACACCGGGGAGCTGTTTTTT CASSSWDTSNTGELFF
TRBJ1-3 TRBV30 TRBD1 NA TGTGCCTGGAGTGTACGTACAGGGGGCCCCCCTGGTCACTCTGGAAACACCATATATTTT CAWSVRTGGPPGHSGNTIYF
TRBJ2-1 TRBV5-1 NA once TGCGCCAGCGGGCTTGGGGGGTCCAATGAGCAGTTCTTC CASGLGGSNEQFF
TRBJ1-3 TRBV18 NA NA TGTGCCAGCTCACCGTCCGTTCGCTCTGGAAACACCATATATTTT CASSPSVRSGNTIYF
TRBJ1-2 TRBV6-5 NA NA TGTGCCAGCAGCCCAGCGGGGGGGCCGAGGGGCTACACCTTC CASSPAGGPRGYTF
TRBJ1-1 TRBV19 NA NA TGTGCCAGTAAAGTCCGGGAGAACACTGAAGCTTTCTTT CASKVRENTEAFF
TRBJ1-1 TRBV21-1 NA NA TGTGCCAGCAGCCTCGACAGCCGACACACTGAAGCTTTCTTT CASSLDSRHTEAFF
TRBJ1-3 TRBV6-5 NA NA TGTGCCAGCAGTTCGGGGGGCTCAGGAAACACCATATATTTT CASSSGGSGNTIYF
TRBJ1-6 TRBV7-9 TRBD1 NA TGTGCCAGCAGCTCTGCCGGGACAGGGATTTTCGATTCACCCCTCCACTTT CASSSAGTGIFDSPLHF
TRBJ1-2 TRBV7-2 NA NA TGTGCCAGCAGCTCCTCCTTCGACAGGTTCTATGGCTACACCTTC CASSSSFDRFYGYTF
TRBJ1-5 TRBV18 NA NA TGTGCCAGCTCACCGGTCAGGGATAATCAGCCCCAGCATTTT CASSPVRDNQPQHF
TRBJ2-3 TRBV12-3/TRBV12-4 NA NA TGTGCCAGCAGTTCCAGATCCGATACGCAGTATTTT CASSSRSDTQYF
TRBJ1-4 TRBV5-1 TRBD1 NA TGCGCCAGCAGCTTGGGTGGGACAGGCGTTGAAAAACTGTTTTTT CASSLGGTGVEKLFF